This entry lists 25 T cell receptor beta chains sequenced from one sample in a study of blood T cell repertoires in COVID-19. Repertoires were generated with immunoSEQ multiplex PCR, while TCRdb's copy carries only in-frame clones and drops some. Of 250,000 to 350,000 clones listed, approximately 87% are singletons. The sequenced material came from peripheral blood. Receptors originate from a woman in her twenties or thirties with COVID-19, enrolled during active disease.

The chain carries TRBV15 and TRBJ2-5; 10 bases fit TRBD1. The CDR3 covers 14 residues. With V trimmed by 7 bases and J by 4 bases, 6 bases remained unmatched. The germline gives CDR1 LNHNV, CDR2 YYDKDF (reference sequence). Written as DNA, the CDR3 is TGTGCCACCAAGCGGGACAGGGGTTTAGAGACCCAGTACTTC. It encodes CATKRDRGLETQYF.

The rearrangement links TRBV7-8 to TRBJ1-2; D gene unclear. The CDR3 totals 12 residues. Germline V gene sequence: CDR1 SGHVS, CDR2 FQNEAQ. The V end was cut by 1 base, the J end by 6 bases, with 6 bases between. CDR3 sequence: CASSLDRNGYTF. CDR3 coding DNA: TGTGCCAGCAGCTTAGACAGAAATGGCTACACCTTC.

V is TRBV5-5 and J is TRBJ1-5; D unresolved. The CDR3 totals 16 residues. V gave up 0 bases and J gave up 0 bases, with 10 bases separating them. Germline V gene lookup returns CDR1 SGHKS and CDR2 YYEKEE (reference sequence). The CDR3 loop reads CASSLAQFDSNQPQHF. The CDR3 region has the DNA TGTGCCAGCAGCTTGGCGCAGTTCGATAGCAATCAGCCCCAGCATTTT.

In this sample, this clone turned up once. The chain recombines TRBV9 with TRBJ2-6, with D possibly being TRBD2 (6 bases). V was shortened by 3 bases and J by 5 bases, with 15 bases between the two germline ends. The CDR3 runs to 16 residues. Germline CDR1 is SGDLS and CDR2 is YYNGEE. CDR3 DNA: TGTGCCAGCAGCGGCCGGGACTCCTTCTGGGCCAACGTCCTGACTTTC. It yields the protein CASSGRDSFWANVLTF.

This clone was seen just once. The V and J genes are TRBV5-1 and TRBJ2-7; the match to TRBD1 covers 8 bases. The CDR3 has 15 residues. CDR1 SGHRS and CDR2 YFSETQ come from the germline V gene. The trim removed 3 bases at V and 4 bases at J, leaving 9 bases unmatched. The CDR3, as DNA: TGCGCCAGCAGCTCAGCAGGACAGGGCGTATACGAGCAGTACTTC. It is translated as CASSSAGQGVYEQYF.

In nucleotides, the CDR3 is TGTGCCAGTAGTATCGGGACAGGGGACACCGGGGAGCTGTTTTTT. Its translation: CASSIGTGDTGELFF. The J gene is TRBJ2-2, the V gene TRBV19; 10 bases map to TRBD1. Per the germline V gene, CDR1 is LNHDA and CDR2 is SQIVND (reference sequence). The CDR3 is made up of 15 amino acids. Losses at the gene ends were 3 bases for V and 3 bases for J; bases not matched to a gene: 1.

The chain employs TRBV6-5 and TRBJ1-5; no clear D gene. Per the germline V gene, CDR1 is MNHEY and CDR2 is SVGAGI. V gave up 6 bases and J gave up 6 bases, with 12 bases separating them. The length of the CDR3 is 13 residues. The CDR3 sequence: CASSLRRIQPQHF. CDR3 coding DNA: TGTGCCAGCAGCCTCAGGAGGATTCAGCCCCAGCATTTT.

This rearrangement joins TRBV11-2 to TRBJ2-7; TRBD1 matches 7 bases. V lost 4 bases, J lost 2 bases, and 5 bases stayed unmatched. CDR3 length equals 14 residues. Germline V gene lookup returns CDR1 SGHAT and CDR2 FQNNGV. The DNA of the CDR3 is TGTGCCAGCAGCTCAGAGGGGGCTGCCTACGAGCAGTACTTC. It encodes CASSSEGAAYEQYF. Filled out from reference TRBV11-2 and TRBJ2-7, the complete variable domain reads EAGVAQSPRYKIIEKRQSVAFWCNPISGHATLYWYQQILGQGPKLLIQFQNNGVVDDSQLPKDRFSAERLKGVDSTLKIQPAKLEDSAVYLCASSSEGAAYEQYFGPGTRLTVT.

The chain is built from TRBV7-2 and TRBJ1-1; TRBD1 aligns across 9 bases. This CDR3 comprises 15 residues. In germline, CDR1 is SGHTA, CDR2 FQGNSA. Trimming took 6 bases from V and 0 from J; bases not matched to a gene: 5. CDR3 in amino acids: CASRKTGGMNTEAFF. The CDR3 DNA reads TGTGCCAGCAGAAAGACAGGGGGAATGAACACTGAAGCTTTCTTT.

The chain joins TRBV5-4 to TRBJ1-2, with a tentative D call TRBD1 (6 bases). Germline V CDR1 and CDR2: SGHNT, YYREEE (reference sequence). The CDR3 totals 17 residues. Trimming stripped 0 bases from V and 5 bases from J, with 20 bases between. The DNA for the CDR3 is TGTGCCAGCAGCTTGGGCGGGGGGCGGATTAGAGATTATGGCTACACCTTC. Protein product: CASSLGGGRIRDYGYTF.

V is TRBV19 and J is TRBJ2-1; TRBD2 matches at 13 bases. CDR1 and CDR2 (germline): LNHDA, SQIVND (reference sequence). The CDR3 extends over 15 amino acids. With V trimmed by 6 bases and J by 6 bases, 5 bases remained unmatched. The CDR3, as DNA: TGTGCCAGTAGAATACTAGCGGGAGGGCGCAATGAGCAGTTCTTC. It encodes CASRILAGGRNEQFF.

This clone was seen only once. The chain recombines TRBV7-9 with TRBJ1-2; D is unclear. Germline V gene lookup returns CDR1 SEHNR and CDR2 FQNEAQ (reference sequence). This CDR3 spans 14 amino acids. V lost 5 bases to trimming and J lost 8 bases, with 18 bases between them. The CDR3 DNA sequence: TGTGCCAGCAGCCCGGACGGATTCGGGATGGGCTACACCTTC. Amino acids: CASSPDGFGMGYTF.

CDR3 nucleotides: TGTGCCAGCAGCTCTTCAGCAGGGCCCGCTGGCTACACCTTC. Translated, it gives CASSSSAGPAGYTF. This chain uses TRBV11-2 with TRBJ1-2; D is perhaps TRBD1 (5 bases). The CDR3 spans 14 residues. V lost 4 bases and J lost 7, with 16 bases in between. The germline V gene has CDR1 SGHAT and CDR2 FQNNGV.

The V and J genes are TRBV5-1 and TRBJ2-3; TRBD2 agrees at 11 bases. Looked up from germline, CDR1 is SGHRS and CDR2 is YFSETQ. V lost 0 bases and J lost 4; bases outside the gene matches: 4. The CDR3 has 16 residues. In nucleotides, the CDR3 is TGCGCCAGCAGCTTGGGACTAGCGGGAATTGCAGATACGCAGTATTTT. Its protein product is CASSLGLAGIADTQYF.

CDR3 residues: CASSLLLAGENTGELFF. DNA for the CDR3: TGCGCCAGCAGCTTGCTGCTAGCGGGAGAGAACACCGGGGAGCTGTTTTTT. V usage is TRBV5-1 and J usage is TRBJ2-2; 10 bases agree with TRBD2. With 1 base clipped from V and 1 base from J, the junction kept 4 bases outside the gene matches. Germline-derived CDR1 and CDR2 are SGHRS and YFSETQ. The CDR3 length is 17 residues.

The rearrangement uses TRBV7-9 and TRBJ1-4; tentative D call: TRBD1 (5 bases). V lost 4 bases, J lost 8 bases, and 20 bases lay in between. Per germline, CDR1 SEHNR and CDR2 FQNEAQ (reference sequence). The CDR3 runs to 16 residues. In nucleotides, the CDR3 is TGTGCCAGCAGCTCGTTTAGTTTAGGGGAACGAGAAAAACTGTTTTTT. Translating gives CASSSFSLGEREKLFF.

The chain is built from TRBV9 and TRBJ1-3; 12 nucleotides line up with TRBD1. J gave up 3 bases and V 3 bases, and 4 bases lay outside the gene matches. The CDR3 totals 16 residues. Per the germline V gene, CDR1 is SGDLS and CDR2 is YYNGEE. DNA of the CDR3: TGTGCCAGCAGCGCAGGGACAGGGGGCCTTGGAAACACCATATATTTT. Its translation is CASSAGTGGLGNTIYF. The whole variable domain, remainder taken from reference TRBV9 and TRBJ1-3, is DSGVTQTPKHLITATGQRVTLRCSPRSGDLSVYWYQQSLDQGLQFLIQYYNGEERAKGNILERFSAQQFPDLHSELNLSSLELGDSALYFCASSAGTGGLGNTIYFGEGSWLTVV.

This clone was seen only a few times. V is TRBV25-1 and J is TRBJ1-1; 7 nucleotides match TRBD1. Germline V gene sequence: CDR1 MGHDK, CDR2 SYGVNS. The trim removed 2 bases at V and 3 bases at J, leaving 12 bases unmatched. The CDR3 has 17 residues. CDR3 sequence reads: CASSEDPGGSGHTEAFF. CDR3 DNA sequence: TGTGCCAGCAGTGAAGATCCAGGGGGGTCAGGCCACACTGAAGCTTTCTTT.

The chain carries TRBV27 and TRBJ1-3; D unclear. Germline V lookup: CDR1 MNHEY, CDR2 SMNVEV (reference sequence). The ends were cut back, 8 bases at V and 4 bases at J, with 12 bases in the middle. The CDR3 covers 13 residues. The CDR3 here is CASFGGLGNTIYF. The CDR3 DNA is TGTGCCAGCTTCGGAGGTCTCGGAAACACCATATATTTT.

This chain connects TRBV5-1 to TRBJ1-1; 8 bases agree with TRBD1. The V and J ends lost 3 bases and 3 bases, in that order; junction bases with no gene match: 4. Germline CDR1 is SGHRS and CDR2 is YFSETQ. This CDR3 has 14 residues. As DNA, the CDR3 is TGCGCCAGCAGCTCGGACAGGGACGACACTGAAGCTTTCTTT. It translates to CASSSDRDDTEAFF.

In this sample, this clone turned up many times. The DNA of the CDR3 is TGCGCCAGCAGCTTGCAACTGGCAGGGGGAGATTATGGCTACACCTTC. This encodes CASSLQLAGGDYGYTF. This chain uses TRBV5-1 with TRBJ1-2; 7 bases line up with TRBD1. The trim removed 1 base at V and 5 bases at J, leaving 11 bases unmatched. There are 16 residues in the CDR3. Germline assignment: CDR1 SGHRS and CDR2 YFSETQ.

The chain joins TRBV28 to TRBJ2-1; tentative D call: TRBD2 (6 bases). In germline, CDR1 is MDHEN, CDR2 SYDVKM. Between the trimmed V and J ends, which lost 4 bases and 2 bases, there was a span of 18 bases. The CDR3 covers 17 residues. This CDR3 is CASSSTPLGRTYNEQFF. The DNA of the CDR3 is TGTGCCAGCAGTTCCACCCCACTAGGGAGGACCTACAATGAGCAGTTCTTC. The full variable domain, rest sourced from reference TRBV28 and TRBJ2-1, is DVKVTQSSRYLVKRTGEKVFLECVQDMDHENMFWYRQDPGLGLRLIYFSYDVKMKEKGDIPEGYSVSREKKERFSLILESASTNQTSMYLCASSSTPLGRTYNEQFFGPGTRLTVL.

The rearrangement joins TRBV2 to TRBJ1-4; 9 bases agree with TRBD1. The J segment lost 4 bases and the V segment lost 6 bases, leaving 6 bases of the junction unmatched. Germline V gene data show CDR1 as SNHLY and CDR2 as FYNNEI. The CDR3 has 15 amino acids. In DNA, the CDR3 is TGTGCCAGCAGATATGAGACAGGGGGTAATGAAAAACTGTTTTTT. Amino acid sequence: CASRYETGGNEKLFF. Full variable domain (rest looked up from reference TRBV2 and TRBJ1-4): EPEVTQTPSHQVTQMGQEVILRCVPISNHLYFYWYRQILGQKVEFLVSFYNNEISEKSEIFDDQFSVERPDGSNFTLKIRSTKLEDSAMYFCASRYETGGNEKLFFGSGTQLSVL.

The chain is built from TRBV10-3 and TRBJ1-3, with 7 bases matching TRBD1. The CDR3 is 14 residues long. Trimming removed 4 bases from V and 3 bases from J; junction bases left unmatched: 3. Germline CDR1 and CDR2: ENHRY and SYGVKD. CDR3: CAISGGGGGNTIYF. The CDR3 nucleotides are TGTGCCATCAGTGGAGGGGGCGGTGGAAACACCATATATTTT.

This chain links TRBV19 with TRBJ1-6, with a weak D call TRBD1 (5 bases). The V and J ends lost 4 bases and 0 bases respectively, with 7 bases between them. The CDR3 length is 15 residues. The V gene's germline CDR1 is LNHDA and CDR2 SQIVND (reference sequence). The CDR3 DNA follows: TGTGCCAGTAGTACTGACAGCTCCTATAATTCACCCCTCCACTTT. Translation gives CASSTDSSYNSPLHF.